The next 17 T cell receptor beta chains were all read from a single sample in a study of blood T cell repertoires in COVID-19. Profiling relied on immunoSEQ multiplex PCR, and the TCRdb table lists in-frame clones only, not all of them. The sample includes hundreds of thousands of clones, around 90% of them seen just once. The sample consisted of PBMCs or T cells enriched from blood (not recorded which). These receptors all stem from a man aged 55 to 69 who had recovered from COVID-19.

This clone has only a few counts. The CDR3 region is CASSFSTSSNEQFF. The DNA of the CDR3 is TGCGCCAGCAGCTTTAGCACTAGTAGTAATGAGCAGTTCTTC. The genes are TRBV5-1 and TRBJ2-1, with TRBD2 as a possible D gene (5 bases). Trimming left V 2 bases short and J 7 bases short, with 13 bases between. This CDR3 contains 14 residues. Germline values: CDR1 SGHRS, CDR2 YFSETQ.

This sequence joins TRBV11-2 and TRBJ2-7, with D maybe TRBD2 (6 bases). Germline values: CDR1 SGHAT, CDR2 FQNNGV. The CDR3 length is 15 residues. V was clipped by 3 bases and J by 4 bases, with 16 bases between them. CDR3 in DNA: TGTGCCAGCAGCTTCCGGGGCGGGGCGCTATACGAGCAGTACTTC. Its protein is CASSFRGGALYEQYF.

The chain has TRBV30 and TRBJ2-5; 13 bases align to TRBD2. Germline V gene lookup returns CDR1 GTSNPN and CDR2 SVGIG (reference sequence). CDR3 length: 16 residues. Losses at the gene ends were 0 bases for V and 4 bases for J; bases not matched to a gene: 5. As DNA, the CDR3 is TGTGCCTGGAGTGTAGGACTAGCGGGAGCGAGAGAGACCCAGTACTTC. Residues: CAWSVGLAGARETQYF. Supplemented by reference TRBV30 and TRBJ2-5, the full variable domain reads SQTIHQWPATLVQPVGSPLSLECTVEGTSNPNLYWYRQAAGRGLQLLFYSVGIGQISSEVPQNLSASRPQDRQFILSSKKLLLSDSGFYLCAWSVGLAGARETQYFGPGTRLLVL.

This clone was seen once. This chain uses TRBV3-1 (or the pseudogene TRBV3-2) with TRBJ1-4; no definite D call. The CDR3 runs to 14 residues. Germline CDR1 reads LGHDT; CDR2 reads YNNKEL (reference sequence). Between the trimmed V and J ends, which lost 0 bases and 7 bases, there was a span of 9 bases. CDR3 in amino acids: CASSQDLGSEKLFF. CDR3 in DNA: TGTGCCAGCAGCCAAGATTTGGGGAGTGAAAAACTGTTTTTT.

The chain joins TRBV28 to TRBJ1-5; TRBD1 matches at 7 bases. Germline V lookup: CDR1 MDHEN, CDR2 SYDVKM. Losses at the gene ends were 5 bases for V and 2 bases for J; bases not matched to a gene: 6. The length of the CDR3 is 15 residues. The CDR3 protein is CASSPWDSGNQPQHF. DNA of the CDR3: TGTGCCAGCAGTCCCTGGGACAGTGGCAATCAGCCCCAGCATTTT.

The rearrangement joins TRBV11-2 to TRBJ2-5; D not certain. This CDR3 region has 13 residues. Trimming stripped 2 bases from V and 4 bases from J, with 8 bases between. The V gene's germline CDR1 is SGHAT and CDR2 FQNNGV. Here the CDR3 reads CASSLMFRETQYF. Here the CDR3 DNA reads TGTGCCAGCAGCTTAATGTTCCGAGAGACCCAGTACTTC.

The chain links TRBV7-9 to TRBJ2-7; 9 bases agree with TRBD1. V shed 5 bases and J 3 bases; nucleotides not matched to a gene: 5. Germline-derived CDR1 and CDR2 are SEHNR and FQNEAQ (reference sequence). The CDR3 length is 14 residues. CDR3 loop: CASSMGQGNYEQYF. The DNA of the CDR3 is TGTGCCAGCAGCATGGGACAGGGTAACTACGAGCAGTACTTC.

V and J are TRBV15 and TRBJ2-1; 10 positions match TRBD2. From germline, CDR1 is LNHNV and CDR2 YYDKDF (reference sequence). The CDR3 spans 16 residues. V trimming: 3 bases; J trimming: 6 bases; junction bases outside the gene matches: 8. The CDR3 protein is CATSSPLAGVLNEQFF. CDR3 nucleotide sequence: TGTGCCACCAGCAGTCCGCTAGCGGGAGTTCTCAATGAGCAGTTCTTC.

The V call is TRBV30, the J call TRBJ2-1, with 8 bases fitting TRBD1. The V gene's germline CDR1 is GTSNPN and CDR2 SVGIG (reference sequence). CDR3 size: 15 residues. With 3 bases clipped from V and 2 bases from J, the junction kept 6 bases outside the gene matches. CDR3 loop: CAWRQGVWTYNEQFF. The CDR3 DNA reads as TGTGCCTGGAGACAGGGGGTATGGACCTACAATGAGCAGTTCTTC. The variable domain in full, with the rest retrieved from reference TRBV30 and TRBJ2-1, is SQTIHQWPATLVQPVGSPLSLECTVEGTSNPNLYWYRQAAGRGLQLLFYSVGIGQISSEVPQNLSASRPQDRQFILSSKKLLLSDSGFYLCAWRQGVWTYNEQFFGPGTRLTVL.

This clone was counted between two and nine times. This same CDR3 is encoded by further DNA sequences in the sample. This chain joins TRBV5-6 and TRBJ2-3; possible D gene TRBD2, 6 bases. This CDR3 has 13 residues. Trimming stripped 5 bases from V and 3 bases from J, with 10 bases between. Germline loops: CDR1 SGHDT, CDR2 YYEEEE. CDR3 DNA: TGTGCCAGCAGTCTAGCGTTTACAGATACGCAGTATTTT. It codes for CASSLAFTDTQYF.

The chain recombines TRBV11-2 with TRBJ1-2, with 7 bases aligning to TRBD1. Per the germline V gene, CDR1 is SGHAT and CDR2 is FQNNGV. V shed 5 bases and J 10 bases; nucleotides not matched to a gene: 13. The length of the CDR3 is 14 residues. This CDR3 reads CASSLRQGGRAYTF. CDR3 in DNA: TGTGCCAGCAGCCTCCGACAGGGTGGTAGGGCCTACACCTTC. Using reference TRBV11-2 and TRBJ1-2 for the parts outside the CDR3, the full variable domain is EAGVAQSPRYKIIEKRQSVAFWCNPISGHATLYWYQQILGQGPKLLIQFQNNGVVDDSQLPKDRFSAERLKGVDSTLKIQPAKLEDSAVYLCASSLRQGGRAYTFGSGTRLTVV.

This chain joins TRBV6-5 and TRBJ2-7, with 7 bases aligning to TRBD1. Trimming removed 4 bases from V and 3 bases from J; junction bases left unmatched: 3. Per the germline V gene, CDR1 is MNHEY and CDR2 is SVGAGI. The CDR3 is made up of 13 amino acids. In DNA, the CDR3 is TGTGCCAGCAGTTTGGGACAGCTCTACGAGCAGTACTTC. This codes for CASSLGQLYEQYF.

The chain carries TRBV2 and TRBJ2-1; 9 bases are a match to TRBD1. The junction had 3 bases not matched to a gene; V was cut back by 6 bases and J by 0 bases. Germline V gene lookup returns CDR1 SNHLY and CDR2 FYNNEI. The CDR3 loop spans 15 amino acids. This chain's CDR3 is CASRGDRASYNEQFF. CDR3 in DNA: TGTGCCAGCAGAGGGGACAGGGCCTCCTACAATGAGCAGTTCTTC.

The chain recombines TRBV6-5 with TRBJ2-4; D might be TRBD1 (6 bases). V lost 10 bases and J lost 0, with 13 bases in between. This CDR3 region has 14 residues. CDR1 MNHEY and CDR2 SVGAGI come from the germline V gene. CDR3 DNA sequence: TGTGCCACCATTAGACAGGCAGCCAAAAACATTCAGTACTTC. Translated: CATIRQAAKNIQYF.

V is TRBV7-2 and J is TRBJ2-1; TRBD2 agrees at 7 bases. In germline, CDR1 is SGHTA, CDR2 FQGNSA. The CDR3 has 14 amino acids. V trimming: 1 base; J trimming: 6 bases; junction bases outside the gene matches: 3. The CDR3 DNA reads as TGTGCCAGCAGCTTAGAACTAGCGATCAATGAGCAGTTCTTC. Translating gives CASSLELAINEQFF. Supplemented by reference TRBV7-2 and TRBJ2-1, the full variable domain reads GAGVSQSPSNKVTEKGKDVELRCDPISGHTALYWYRQSLGQGLEFLIYFQGNSAPDKSGLPSDRFSAERTGGSVSTLTIQRTQQEDSAVYLCASSLELAINEQFFGPGTRLTVL.

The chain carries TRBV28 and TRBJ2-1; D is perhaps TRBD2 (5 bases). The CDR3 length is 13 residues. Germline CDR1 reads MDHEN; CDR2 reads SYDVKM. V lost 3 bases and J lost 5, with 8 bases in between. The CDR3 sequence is CASSFHGDNEQFF. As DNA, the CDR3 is TGTGCCAGCAGTTTCCACGGGGACAATGAGCAGTTCTTC.

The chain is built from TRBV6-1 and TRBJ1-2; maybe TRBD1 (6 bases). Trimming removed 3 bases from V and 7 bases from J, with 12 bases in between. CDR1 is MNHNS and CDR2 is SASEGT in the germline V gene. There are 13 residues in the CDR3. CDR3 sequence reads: CASSDTGGLGYTF. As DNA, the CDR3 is TGTGCCAGCAGTGATACTGGGGGCCTTGGCTACACCTTC.